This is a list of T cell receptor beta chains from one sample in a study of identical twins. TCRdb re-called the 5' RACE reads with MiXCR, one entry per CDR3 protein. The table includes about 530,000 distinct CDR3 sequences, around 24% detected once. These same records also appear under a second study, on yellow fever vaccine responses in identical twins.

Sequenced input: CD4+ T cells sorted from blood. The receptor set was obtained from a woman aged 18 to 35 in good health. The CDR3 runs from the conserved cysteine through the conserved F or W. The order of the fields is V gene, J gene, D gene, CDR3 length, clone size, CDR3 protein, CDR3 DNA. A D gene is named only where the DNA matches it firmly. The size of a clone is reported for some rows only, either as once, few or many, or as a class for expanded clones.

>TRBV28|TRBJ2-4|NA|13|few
CASSLGPANIQYF
TGTGCCAGCAGTTTAGGCCCGGCCAACATTCAGTACTTC
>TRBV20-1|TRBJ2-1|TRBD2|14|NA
CSANLAGPYNEQFF
TGCAGTGCAAACCTAGCGGGGCCTTACAATGAGCAGTTCTTC
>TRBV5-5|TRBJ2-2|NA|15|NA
CASSFFLRSTGELFF
TGTGCCAGCAGCTTTTTCTTGCGATCCACCGGGGAGCTGTTTTTT
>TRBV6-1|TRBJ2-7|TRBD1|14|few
CASSHRDRVHEQYF
TGTGCCAGCAGCCACCGGGACAGGGTCCACGAGCAGTACTTC
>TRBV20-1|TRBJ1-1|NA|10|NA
CSASKTEAFF
TGCAGTGCTAGTAAAACTGAAGCTTTCTTT
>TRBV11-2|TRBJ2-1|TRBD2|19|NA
CASSRYSAVSGGASYEQFF
TGTGCCAGCAGCCGCTACTCAGCGGTTAGCGGGGGGGCATCATATGAGCAGTTCTTC
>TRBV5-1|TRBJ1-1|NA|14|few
CASSLVAENTEAFF
TGCGCCAGCAGCTTGGTGGCCGAGAACACTGAAGCTTTCTTT
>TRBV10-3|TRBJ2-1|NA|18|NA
CAISPFISVAGSYNEQFF
TGTGCCATCAGCCCATTCATATCTGTCGCGGGCTCCTACAATGAGCAGTTCTTC
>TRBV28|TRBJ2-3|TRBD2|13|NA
CASKTSGRHTQYF
TGTGCCAGCAAGACTAGCGGGAGACATACGCAGTATTTT
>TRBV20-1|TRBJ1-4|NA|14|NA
CSARPLRESEKLFF
TGCAGTGCTAGACCCCTACGGGAGAGCGAAAAACTGTTTTTT
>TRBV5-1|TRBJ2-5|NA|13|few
CASSWTVGETQYF
TGCGCCAGCAGCTGGACAGTAGGGGAGACCCAGTACTTC
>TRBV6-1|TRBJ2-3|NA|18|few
CASSEDIFHQRATDTQYF
TGTGCCAGCAGCGAAGATATTTTCCACCAGAGAGCCACAGATACGCAGTATTTT
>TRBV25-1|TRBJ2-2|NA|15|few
CASSDDRGNTGELFF
TGTGCCAGCAGTGACGACCGGGGAAACACCGGGGAGCTGTTTTTT
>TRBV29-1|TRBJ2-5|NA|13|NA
CSVMTGVKETQYF
TGCAGCGTGATGACCGGGGTGAAGGAGACCCAGTACTTC
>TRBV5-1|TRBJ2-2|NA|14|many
CASSLSQVSGELFF
TGCGCCAGCAGCTTGAGTCAGGTCTCCGGGGAGCTGTTTTTT
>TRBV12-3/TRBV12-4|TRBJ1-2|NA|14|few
CASSLGGGVGGYTF
TGTGCCAGCAGTTTAGGTGGGGGAGTCGGTGGCTACACCTTC
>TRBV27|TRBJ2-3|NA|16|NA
CASTPGAGTSTDTQYF
TGTGCCAGCACCCCAGGGGCCGGGACGAGCACAGATACGCAGTATTTT